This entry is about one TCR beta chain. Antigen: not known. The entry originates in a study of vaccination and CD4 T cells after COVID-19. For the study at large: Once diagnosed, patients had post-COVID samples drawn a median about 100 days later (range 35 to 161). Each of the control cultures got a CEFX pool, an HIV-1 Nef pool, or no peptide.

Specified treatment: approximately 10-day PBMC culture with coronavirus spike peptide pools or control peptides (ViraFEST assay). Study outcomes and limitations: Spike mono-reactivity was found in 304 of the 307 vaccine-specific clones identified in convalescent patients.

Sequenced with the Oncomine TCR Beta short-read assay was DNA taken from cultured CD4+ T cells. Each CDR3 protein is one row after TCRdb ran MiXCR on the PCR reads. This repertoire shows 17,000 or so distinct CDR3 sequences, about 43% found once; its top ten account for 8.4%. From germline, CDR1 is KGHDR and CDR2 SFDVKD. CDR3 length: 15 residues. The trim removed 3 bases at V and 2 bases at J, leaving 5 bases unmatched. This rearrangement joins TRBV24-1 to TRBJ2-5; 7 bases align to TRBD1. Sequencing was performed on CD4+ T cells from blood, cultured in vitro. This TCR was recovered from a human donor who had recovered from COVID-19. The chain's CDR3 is CATSDPQGLQETQYF. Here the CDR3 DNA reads TGTGCCACCAGTGATCCACAGGGGTTACAAGAGACCCAGTACTTC.